The sequence of this T cell receptor (beta chain) was determined in a study of blood T cells in healthy people across ages. Across the study: Template-switching capture recovered about one barcoded beta molecule per two T cells.

Germline V gene lookup returns CDR1 DFQATT and CDR2 SNEGSKA (reference sequence). The CDR3 is 14 amino acids. A sample-barcoded 5' primer and a J-beta primer mix were used in a second PCR of roughly 7 to 11 cycles. The authors tagged each cDNA molecule using a template-switch adaptor with 12 random nucleotides. Each sample provided no less than 2.5 million CDR3-containing paired-end reads. TCRdb called the 5' RACE reads again in MiXCR, with one record for every CDR3 protein. The repertoire holds about 1,400,000 distinct CDR3 sequences, around 42% seen once, with 7% to 9.5% in the top ten. The material sequenced was blood. The chain links TRBV20-1 to TRBJ2-5; 9 bases are shared with TRBD1. The J call may be mistaken, given a closer DNA end match to TRBJ2-7. The sequence was collected from a woman aged 18-29 years in good health. For the CDR3, the DNA is TGCAGTGCTAGAGTTGGGACAGGGTCACGCGAGCAGTACTTC. Protein: CSARVGTGSREQYF.